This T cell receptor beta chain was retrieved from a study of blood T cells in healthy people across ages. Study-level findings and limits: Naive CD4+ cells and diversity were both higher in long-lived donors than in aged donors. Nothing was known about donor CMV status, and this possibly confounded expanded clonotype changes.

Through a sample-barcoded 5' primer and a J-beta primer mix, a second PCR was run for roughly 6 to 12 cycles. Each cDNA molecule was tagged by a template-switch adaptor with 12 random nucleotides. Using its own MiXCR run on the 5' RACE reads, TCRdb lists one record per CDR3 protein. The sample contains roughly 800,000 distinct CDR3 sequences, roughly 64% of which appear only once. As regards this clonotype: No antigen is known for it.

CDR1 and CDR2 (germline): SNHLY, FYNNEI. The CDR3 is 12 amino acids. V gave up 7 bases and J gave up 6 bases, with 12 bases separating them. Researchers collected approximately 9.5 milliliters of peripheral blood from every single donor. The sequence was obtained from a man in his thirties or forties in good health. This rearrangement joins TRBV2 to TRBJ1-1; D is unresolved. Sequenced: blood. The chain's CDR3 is CASNGPLPEAFF. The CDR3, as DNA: TGTGCCAGCAACGGGCCGCTCCCTGAAGCTTTCTTT.